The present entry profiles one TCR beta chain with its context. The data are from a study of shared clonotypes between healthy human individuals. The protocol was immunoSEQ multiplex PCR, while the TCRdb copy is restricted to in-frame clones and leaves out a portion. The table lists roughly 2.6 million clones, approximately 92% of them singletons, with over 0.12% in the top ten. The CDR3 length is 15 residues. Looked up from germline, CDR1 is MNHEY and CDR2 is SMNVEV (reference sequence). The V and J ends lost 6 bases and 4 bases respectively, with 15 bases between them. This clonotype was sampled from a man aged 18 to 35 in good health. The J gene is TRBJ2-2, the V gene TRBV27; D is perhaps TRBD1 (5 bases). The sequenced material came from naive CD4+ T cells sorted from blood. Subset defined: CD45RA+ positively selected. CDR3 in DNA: TGTGCCAGCAGCTCAGGGCGGTCGGGCACCGGGGAGCTGTTTTTT. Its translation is CASSSGRSGTGELFF.